This record covers a single T cell receptor (beta chain). Its cognate antigen is unknown. The authors made the TRB cDNA libraries by 5' RACE using UMI labels. TCRdb derives one entry per CDR3 protein from the 5' RACE reads, leaving out DNA. The specimen's table records just over 60,000 distinct CDR3 sequences. The CDR3 has 14 residues. CDR1 and CDR2 from the germline V gene are LNHNV and YYDKDF (reference sequence). Among CD8+ T cells, naive ones were CD45RO-CCR7+CD27+CD95-. The data were taken from a study of CXCR3-negative and CXCR3-positive naive CD8 T cells. Overall study results and limits: Cryopreserved cells partially lost CXCR3 expression, and fresh PBMCs were used in most assays.

Sequences were obtained from naive CXCR3- CD8+ T cells from blood. Subset denoted: CD45RO-CCR7+CD27+CD95- naive CD8+ T cells lacking CXCR3 (TNR3-). The sequence came from a human donor in good health. Some clones in this sample may be carry-over from other donors' samples. The chain uses TRBV15 and TRBJ1-1; as DNA is missing, the TRBD1 call by TCRdb cannot be tested. The CDR3 is CATSSIDRATEAFF.